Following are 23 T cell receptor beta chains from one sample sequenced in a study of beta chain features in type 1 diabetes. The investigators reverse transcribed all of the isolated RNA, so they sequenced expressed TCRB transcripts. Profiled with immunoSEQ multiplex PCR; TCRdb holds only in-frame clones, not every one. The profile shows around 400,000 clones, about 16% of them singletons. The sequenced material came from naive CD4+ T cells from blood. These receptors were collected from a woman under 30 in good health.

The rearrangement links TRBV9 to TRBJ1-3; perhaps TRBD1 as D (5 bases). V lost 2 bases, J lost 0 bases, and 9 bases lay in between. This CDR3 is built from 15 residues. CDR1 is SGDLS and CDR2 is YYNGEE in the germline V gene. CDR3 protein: CASSVGALSGNTIYF. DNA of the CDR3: TGTGCCAGCAGCGTTGGGGCGCTCTCTGGAAACACCATATATTTT.

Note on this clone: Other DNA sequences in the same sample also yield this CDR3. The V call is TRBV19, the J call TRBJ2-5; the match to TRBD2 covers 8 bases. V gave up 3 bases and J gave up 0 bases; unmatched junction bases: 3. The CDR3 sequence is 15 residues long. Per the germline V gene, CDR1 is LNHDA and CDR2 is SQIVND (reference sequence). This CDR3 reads CASSIGGRYQETQYF. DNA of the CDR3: TGTGCCAGTAGTATTGGCGGGAGGTACCAAGAGACCCAGTACTTC.

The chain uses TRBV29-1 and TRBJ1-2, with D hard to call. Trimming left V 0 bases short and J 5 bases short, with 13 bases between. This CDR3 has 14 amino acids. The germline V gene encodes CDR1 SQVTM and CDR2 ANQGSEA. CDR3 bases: TGCAGCGTTGAAGATCATTCAGAGGGATATGGCTACACCTTC. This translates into CSVEDHSEGYGYTF.

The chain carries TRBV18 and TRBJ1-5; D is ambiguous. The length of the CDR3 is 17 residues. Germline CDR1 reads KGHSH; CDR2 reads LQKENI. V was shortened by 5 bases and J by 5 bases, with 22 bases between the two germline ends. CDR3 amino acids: CASSAPMGSGGDQPQHF. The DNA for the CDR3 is TGTGCCAGCTCAGCCCCTATGGGCAGCGGAGGAGATCAGCCCCAGCATTTT.

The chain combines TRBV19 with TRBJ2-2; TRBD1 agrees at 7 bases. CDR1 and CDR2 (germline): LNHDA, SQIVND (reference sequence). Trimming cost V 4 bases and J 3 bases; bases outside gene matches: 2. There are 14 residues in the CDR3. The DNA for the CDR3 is TGTGCCAGTAGTAACCAGGGGGACACCGGGGAGCTGTTTTTT. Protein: CASSNQGDTGELFF.

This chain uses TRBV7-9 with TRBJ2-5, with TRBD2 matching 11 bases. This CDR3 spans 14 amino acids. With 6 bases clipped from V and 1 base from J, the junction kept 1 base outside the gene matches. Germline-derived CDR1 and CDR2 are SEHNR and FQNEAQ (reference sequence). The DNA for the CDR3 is TGTGCCAGCAGGCTAGCGGGAGGCCAAGAGACCCAGTACTTC. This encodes CASRLAGGQETQYF.

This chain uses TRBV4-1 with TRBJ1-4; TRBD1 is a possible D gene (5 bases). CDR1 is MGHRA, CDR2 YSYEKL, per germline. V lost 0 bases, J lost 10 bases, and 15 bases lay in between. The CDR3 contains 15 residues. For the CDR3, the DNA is TGCGCCAGCAGCCAAGAACCGGCAGGGTCTCGAAAACTGTTTTTT. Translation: CASSQEPAGSRKLFF.

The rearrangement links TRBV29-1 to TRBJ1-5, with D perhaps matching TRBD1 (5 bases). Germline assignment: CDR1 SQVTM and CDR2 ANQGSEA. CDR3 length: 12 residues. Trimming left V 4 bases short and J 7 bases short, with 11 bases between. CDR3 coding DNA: TGCAGCGTTGTGCAGGGTGGGCAGCCCCAGCATTTT. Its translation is CSVVQGGQPQHF.

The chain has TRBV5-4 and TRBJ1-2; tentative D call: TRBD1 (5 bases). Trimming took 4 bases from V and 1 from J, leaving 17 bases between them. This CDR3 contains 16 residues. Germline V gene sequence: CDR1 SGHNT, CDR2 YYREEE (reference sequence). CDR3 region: CASSPRLTDSNYGYTF. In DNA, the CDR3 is TGTGCCAGCAGCCCACGACTGACCGACAGTAACTATGGCTACACCTTC.

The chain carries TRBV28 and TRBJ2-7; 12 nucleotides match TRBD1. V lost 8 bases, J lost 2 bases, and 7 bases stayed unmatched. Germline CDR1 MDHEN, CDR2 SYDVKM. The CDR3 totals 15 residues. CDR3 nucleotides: TGTGCCAGCTTCGGGACAGGGGGCTTCGCCTACGAGCAGTACTTC. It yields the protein CASFGTGGFAYEQYF.

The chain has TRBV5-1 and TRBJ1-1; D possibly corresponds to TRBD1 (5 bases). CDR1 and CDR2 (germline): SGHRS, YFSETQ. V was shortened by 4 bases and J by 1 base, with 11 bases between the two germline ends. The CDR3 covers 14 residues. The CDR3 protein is CASSTTVTNTEAFF. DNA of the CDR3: TGCGCCAGCAGCACGACAGTTACGAACACTGAAGCTTTCTTT. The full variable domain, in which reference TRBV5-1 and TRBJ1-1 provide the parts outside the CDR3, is KAGVTQTPRYLIKTRGQQVTLSCSPISGHRSVSWYQQTPGQGLQFLFEYFSETQRNKGNFPGRFSGRQFSNSRSEMNVSTLELGDSALYLCASSTTVTNTEAFFGQGTRLTVV.

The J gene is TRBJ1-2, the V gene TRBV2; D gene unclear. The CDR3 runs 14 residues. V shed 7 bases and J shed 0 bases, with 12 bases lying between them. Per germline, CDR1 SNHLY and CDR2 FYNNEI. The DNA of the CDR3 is TGTGCCAGCAATCCCTCACTCCCTAACTATGGCTACACCTTC. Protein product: CASNPSLPNYGYTF.

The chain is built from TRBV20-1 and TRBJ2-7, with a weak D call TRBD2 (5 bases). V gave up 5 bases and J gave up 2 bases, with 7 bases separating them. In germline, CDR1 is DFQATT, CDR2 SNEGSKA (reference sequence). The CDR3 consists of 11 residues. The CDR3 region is CSAVTTYEQYF. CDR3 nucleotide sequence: TGCAGTGCTGTGACTACCTACGAGCAGTACTTC.

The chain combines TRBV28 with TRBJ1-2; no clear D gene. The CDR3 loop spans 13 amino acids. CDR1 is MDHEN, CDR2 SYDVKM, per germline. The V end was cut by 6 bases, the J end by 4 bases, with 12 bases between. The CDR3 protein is CASRSPTLYGYTF. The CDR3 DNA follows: TGTGCCAGCAGGTCACCCACTCTCTATGGCTACACCTTC.

CDR3 protein: CASSPIDRVREKLFF. CDR3 coding DNA: TGTGCCAGCAGTCCCATCGACAGGGTCAGGGAAAAACTGTTTTTT. The V call is TRBV27, the J call TRBJ1-4; the match to TRBD1 covers 7 bases. Per the germline V gene, CDR1 is MNHEY and CDR2 is SMNVEV (reference sequence). V lost 5 bases and J lost 8; bases outside the gene matches: 11. CDR3 size: 15 residues.

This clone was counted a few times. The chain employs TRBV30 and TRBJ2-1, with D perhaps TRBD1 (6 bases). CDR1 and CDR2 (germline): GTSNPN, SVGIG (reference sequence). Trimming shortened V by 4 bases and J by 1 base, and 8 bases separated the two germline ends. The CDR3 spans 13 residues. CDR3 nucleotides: TGTGCCTGGACCAGGGGTTCCTACAATGAGCAGTTCTTC. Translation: CAWTRGSYNEQFF.

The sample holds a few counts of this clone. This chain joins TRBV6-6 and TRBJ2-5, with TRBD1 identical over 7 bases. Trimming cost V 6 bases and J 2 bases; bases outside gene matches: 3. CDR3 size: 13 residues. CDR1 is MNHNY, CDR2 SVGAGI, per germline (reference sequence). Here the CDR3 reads CASRKTGQETQYF. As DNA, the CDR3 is TGTGCCAGCAGAAAGACAGGGCAAGAGACCCAGTACTTC.

CDR3 DNA sequence: TGTGCCACCAGCAGAGTCTACTTCCGCGGGAGGGCCCATGAGCAGTTCTTC. This gives the protein CATSRVYFRGRAHEQFF. The chain recombines TRBV15 with TRBJ2-1; 9 bases fit TRBD2. Germline lookup yields CDR1 LNHNV and CDR2 YYDKDF (reference sequence). This CDR3 is built from 17 residues. The V segment lost 1 base and the J segment 8 bases; nucleotides outside the gene matches: 12.

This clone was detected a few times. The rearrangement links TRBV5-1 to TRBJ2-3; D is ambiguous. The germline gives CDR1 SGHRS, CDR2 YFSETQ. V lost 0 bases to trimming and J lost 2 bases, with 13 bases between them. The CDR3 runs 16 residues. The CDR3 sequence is CASSLGLDGYTDTQYF. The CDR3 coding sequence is TGCGCCAGCAGCTTGGGCCTAGATGGGTACACAGATACGCAGTATTTT.

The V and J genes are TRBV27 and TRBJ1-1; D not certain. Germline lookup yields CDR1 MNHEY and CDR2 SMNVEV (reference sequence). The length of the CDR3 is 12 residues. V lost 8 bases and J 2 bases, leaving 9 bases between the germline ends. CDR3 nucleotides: TGTGCCAGCCGTTCCCCTAACACTGAAGCTTTCTTT. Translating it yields CASRSPNTEAFF.

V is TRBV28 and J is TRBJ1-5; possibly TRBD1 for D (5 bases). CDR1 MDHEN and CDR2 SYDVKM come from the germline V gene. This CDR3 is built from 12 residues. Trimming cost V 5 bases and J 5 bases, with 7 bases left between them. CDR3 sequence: CASSLRDQPQHF. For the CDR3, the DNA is TGTGCCAGCAGTCTCAGGGATCAGCCCCAGCATTTT.

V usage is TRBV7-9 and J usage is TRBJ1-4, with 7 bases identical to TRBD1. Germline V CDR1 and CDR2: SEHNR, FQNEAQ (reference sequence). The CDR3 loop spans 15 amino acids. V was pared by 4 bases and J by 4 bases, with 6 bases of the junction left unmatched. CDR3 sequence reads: CASSSGQTFNEKLFF. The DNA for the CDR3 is TGTGCCAGCAGCTCGGGACAGACATTTAATGAAAAACTGTTTTTT.

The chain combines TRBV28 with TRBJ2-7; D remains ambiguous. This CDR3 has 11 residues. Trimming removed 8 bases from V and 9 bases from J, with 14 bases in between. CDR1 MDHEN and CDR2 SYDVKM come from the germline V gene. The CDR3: CASRYSIAQYF. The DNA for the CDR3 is TGTGCCAGCCGGTACAGTATCGCGCAGTACTTC.